This T cell receptor (beta chain) was recovered during a study of T cells in Graves' hyperthyroidism and ophthalmopathy. Study-level information: It was at initial diagnosis, before any treatment, that peripheral blood was collected.

Authors of the study amplified TCR beta CDR3 regions from RNA transcripts. Researchers ran a first-round RT-PCR on the TCR CDR3 using the HTBI primer set. TCRdb processed the multiplex PCR reads anew with MiXCR; each CDR3 protein has one entry. The repertoire holds around 450,000 distinct CDR3 sequences, with approximately 14% as singletons. This clonotype came up many times. The study enrolled patients aged 18 to 65 with newly diagnosed hyperthyroidism of under 2 months' duration. A patient was excluded if there was uncontrolled infection, other autoimmune disease, pregnancy or lactation. Germline V lookup: CDR1 MNHNS, CDR2 SASEGT. V was shortened by 4 bases and J by 0 bases, with 13 bases between the two germline ends. The CDR3 extends over 17 amino acids.

This clonotype was sampled from a woman aged 18-29 years with Graves' hyperthyroidism. The sequenced material came from blood. The chain uses TRBV6-1 and TRBJ1-6; no firm D call. The CDR3 region is CASSVDTAGSYNSPLHF. CDR3 nucleotides: TGTGCCAGCAGTGTCGATACGGCGGGCTCCTATAATTCACCCCTCCACTTT.